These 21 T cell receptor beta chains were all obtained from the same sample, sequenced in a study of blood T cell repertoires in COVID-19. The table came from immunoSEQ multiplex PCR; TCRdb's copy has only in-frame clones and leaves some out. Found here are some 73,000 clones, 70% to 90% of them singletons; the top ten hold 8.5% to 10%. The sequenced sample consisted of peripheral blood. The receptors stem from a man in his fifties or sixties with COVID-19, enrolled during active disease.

The CDR3 coding sequence is TGTGCCAGCTGGGGACTAGCGGAGTACAATGAGCAGTTCTTC. This encodes CASWGLAEYNEQFF. The chain links TRBV18 to TRBJ2-1; 11 nucleotides agree with TRBD2. CDR3 length equals 14 residues. CDR1 is KGHSH and CDR2 is LQKENI in the germline V gene. V shed 7 bases and J 4 bases; nucleotides not matched to a gene: 3.

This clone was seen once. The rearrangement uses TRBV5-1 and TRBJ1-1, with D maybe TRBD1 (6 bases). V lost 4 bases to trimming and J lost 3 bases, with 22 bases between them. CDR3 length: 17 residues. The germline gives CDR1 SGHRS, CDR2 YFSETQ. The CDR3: CASSAPGWGGLDTEAFF. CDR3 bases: TGCGCCAGCAGCGCGCCCGGGTGGGGGGGCTTAGACACTGAAGCTTTCTTT. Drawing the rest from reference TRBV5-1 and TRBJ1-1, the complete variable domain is KAGVTQTPRYLIKTRGQQVTLSCSPISGHRSVSWYQQTPGQGLQFLFEYFSETQRNKGNFPGRFSGRQFSNSRSEMNVSTLELGDSALYLCASSAPGWGGLDTEAFFGQGTRLTVV.

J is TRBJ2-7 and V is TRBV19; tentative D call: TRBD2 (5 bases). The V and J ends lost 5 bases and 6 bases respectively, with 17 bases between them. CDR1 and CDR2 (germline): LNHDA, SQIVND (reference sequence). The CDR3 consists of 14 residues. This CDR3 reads CASSPHRGFGEQYF. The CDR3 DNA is TGTGCCAGTAGTCCTCACCGGGGTTTTGGCGAGCAGTACTTC.

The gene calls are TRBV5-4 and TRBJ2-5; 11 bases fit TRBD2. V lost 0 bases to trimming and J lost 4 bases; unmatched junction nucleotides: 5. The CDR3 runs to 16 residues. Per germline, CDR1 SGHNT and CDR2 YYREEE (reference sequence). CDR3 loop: CASSLGSGRGGETQYF. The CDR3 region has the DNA TGTGCCAGCAGCTTGGGTAGCGGGAGGGGTGGAGAGACCCAGTACTTC.

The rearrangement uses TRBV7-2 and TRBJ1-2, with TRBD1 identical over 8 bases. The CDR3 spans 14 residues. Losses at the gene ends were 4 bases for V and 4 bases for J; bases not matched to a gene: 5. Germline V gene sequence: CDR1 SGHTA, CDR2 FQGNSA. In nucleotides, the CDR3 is TGTGCCAGCAGCTCCAGACAGGGGCCCTATGGCTACACCTTC. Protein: CASSSRQGPYGYTF.

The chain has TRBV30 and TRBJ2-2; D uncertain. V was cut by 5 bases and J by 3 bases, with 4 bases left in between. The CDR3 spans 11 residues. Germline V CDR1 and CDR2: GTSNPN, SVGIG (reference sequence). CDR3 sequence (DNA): TGTGCCTGGGTCGACACCGGGGAGCTGTTTTTT. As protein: CAWVDTGELFF.

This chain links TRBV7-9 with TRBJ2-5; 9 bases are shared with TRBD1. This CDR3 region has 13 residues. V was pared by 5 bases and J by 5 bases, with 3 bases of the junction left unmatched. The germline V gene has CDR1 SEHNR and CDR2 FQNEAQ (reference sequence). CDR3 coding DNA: TGTGCCAGCAGCCGGGGACAGGGTGAGACCCAGTACTTC. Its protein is CASSRGQGETQYF.

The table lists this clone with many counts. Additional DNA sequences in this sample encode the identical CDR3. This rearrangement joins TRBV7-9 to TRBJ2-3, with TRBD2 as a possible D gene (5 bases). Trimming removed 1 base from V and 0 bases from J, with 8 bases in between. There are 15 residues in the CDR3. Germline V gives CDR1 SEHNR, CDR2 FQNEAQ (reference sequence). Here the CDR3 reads CASSLDGGSTDTQYF. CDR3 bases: TGTGCCAGCAGCTTAGACGGCGGGAGCACAGATACGCAGTATTTT.

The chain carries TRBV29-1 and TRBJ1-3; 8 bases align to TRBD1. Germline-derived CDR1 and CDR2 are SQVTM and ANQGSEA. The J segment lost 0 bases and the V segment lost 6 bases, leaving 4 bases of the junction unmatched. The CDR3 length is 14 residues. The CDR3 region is CSVDRGSSGNTIYF. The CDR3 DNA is TGCAGCGTCGACAGGGGAAGCTCTGGAAACACCATATATTTT. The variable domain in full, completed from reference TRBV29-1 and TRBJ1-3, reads SAVISQKPSRDICQRGTSLTIQCQVDSQVTMMFWYRQQPGQSLTLIATANQGSEATYESGFVIDKFPISRPNLTFSTLTVSNMSPEDSSIYLCSVDRGSSGNTIYFGEGSWLTVV.

The CDR3, as DNA: TGTGCCAGCAGCCTCGCTGGCGGGAGCCCAGATACGCAGTATTTT. Encoded protein: CASSLAGGSPDTQYF. This chain links TRBV6-2 or TRBV6-3 with TRBJ2-3; the match to TRBD2 covers 7 bases. The CDR3 runs 15 residues. The V gene end was trimmed by 6 bases and the J gene end by 4 bases; junction bases not matched to a gene: 10. Germline-derived CDR1 and CDR2 are MNHEY and SVGEGT.

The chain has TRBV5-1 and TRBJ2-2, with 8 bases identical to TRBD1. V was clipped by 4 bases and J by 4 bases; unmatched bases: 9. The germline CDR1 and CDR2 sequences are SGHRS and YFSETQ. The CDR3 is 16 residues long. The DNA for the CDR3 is TGCGCCAGCAGCACCCAGGGGGCGCAAGGCACCGGGGAGCTGTTTTTT. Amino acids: CASSTQGAQGTGELFF.

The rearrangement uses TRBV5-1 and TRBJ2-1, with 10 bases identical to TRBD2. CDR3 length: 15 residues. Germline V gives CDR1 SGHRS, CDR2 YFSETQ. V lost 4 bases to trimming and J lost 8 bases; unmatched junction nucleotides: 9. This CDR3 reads CASSGTSDVGHEQFF. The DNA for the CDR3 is TGCGCCAGCAGCGGGACTAGCGACGTTGGGCATGAGCAGTTCTTC.

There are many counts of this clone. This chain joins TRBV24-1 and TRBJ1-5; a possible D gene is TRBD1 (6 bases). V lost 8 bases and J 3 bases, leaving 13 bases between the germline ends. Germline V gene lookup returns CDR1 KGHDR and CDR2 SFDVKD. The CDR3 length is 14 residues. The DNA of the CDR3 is TGTGCCACCAAGGGCGGGGGCGACAATCAGCCCCAGCATTTT. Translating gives CATKGGGDNQPQHF.

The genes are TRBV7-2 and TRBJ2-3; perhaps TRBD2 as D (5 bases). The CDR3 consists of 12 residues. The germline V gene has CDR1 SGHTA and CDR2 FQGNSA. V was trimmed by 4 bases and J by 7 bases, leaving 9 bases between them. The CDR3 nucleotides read TGTGCCAGCAGCTCCCCGGGGAATACGCAGTATTTT. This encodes CASSSPGNTQYF.

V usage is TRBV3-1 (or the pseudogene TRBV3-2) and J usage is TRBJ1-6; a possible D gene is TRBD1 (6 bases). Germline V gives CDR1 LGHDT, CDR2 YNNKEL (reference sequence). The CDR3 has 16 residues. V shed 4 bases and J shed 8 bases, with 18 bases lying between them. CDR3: CASSLWRGGTDSPLHF. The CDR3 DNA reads TGTGCCAGCAGCCTGTGGAGGGGGGGCACGGATTCACCCCTCCACTTT.

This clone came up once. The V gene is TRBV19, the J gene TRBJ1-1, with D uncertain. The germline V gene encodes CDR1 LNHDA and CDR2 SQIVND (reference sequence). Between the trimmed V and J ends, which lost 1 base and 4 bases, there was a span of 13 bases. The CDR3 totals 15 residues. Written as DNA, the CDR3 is TGTGCCAGTAGTATAGGATCGGGTCTAGGCACTGAAGCTTTCTTT. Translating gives CASSIGSGLGTEAFF. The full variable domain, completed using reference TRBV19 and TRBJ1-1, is DGGITQSPKYLFRKEGQNVTLSCEQNLNHDAMYWYRQDPGQGLRLIYYSQIVNDFQKGDIAEGYSVSREKKESFPLTVTSAQKNPTAFYLCASSIGSGLGTEAFFGQGTRLTVV.

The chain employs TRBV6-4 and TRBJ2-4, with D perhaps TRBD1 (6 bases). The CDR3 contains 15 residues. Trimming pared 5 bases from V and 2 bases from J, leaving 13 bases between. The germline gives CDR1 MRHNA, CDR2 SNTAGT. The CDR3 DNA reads TGTGCCAGCAGTCCCGGCAGGGGAACCAAAAACATTCAGTACTTC. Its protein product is CASSPGRGTKNIQYF.

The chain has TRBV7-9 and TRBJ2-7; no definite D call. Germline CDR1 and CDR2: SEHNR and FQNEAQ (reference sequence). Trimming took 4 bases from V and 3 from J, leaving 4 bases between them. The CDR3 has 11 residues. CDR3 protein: CASSSFYEQYF. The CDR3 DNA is TGTGCCAGCAGCTCATTCTACGAGCAGTACTTC.

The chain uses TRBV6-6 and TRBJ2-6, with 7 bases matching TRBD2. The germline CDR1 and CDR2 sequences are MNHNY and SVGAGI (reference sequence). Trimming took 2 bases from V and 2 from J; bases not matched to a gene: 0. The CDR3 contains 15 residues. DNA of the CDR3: TGTGCCAGCAGTTACGGGGGGGCTGGGGCCAACGTCCTGACTTTC. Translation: CASSYGGAGANVLTF.

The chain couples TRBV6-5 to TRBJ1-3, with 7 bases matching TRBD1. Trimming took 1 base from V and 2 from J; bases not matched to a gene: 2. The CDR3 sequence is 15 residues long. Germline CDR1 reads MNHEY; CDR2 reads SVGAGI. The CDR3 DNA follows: TGTGCCAGCAGTTACTTTGGGACAGCTGGAAACACCATATATTTT. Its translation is CASSYFGTAGNTIYF.

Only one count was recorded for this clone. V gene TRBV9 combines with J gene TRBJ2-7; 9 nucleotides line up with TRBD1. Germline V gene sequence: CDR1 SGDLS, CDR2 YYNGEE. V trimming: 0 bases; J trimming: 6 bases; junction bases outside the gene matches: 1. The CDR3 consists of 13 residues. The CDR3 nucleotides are TGTGCCAGCAGCGTAGACAGGGGGCGCGAGCAGTACTTC. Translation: CASSVDRGREQYF. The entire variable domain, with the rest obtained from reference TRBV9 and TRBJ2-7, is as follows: DSGVTQTPKHLITATGQRVTLRCSPRSGDLSVYWYQQSLDQGLQFLIQYYNGEERAKGNILERFSAQQFPDLHSELNLSSLELGDSALYFCASSVDRGREQYFGPGTRLTVT.